One and the same sample provided the 22 T cell receptor beta chains below, sequenced in a study of OX40 agonist ivuxolimab in advanced cancers. Assay: immunoSEQ multiplex PCR; the TCRdb copy retains only in-frame clones and omits some. The sample shows around 67,000 clones, approximately 90% of them seen only once. Sequencing was performed on CD4+ or CD8+ T cells sorted from blood, taken in a trial of the OX40 agonist ivuxolimab. The origin of the receptors is an adult with an advanced solid tumor such as melanoma, head and neck, liver or kidney cancer.

The rearrangement links TRBV28 to TRBJ2-2; D may be TRBD1 (6 bases). There are 14 residues in the CDR3. Trimming cost V 10 bases and J 3 bases, with 15 bases left between them. Germline V gene sequence: CDR1 MDHEN, CDR2 SYDVKM. The CDR3 DNA reads TGTGCCACGAAGGGGGATCCCTACACCGGGGAGCTGTTTTTT. It encodes CATKGDPYTGELFF.

The rearrangement links TRBV28 to TRBJ2-7; D gene ambiguous. The V and J ends lost 1 base and 0 bases respectively, with 1 base between them. Germline V lookup: CDR1 MDHEN, CDR2 SYDVKM. This CDR3 is 12 amino acids long. The CDR3 nucleotides are TGTGCCAGCAGTTTATACTCCTACGAGCAGTACTTC. As protein: CASSLYSYEQYF.

This clone was observed a single time. The rearrangement joins TRBV28 to TRBJ1-5; 7 bases line up with TRBD1. The CDR3 has 15 residues. V shed 4 bases, J shed 3 bases, and the junction held 6 bases outside the gene matches. Germline assignment: CDR1 MDHEN and CDR2 SYDVKM. CDR3 residues: CASSSRQGYNQPQHF. DNA of the CDR3: TGTGCCAGCAGTTCTCGACAGGGATACAATCAGCCCCAGCATTTT. The variable domain in full, completed from reference TRBV28 and TRBJ1-5, reads DVKVTQSSRYLVKRTGEKVFLECVQDMDHENMFWYRQDPGLGLRLIYFSYDVKMKEKGDIPEGYSVSREKKERFSLILESASTNQTSMYLCASSSRQGYNQPQHFGDGTRLSIL.

The V and J genes are TRBV30 and TRBJ2-6, with D possibly TRBD1 on 6 matching bases. Germline V gives CDR1 GTSNPN, CDR2 SVGIG (reference sequence). This CDR3 region has 14 residues. V was trimmed by 5 bases and J by 3 bases, leaving 11 bases between them. Written as DNA, the CDR3 is TGTGCCTGGGGTACAGGGCATGGGGCCAACGTCCTGACTTTC. Amino acid sequence: CAWGTGHGANVLTF.

The chain has TRBV4-3 and TRBJ1-3; no definite D call. The V and J ends lost 1 base and 0 bases respectively, with 10 bases between them. Germline V gives CDR1 LGHNA, CDR2 YSLEER. The CDR3 loop spans 16 amino acids. The DNA for the CDR3 is TGCGCCAGCAGCCAAGGTATTAGGAGCTCTGGAAACACCATATATTTT. It is translated as CASSQGIRSSGNTIYF.

V and J are TRBV4-3 and TRBJ2-1; D ambiguous. Germline V gene lookup returns CDR1 LGHNA and CDR2 YSLEER. Trimming stripped 0 bases from V and 6 bases from J, with 12 bases between. This CDR3 is built from 15 residues. The CDR3 loop is CASSQDWSTINEQFF. The CDR3 bases are TGCGCCAGCAGCCAAGATTGGTCTACTATCAATGAGCAGTTCTTC.

The gene calls are TRBV2 and TRBJ1-1; 10 bases agree with TRBD1. V lost 7 bases and J lost 4; bases outside the gene matches: 6. The CDR3 consists of 14 residues. Germline lookup yields CDR1 SNHLY and CDR2 FYNNEI. CDR3 nucleotide sequence: TGTGCCAGCAACGGACAGGGGGTTGGCACTGAAGCTTTCTTT. Its protein product is CASNGQGVGTEAFF.

In this sample, this clone turned up once. This chain links TRBV2 with TRBJ1-5; D call uncertain. CDR3 length: 13 residues. Germline V gene sequence: CDR1 SNHLY, CDR2 FYNNEI. The V end lost 5 bases, the J end lost 1 base, and 6 bases lay between the germline ends. As DNA, the CDR3 is TGTGCCAGCAGTAGGGAAAGCAATCAGCCCCAGCATTTT. Its protein is CASSRESNQPQHF.

Worth noting for this clone: The sample carries other DNA sequences with the same CDR3. The V call is TRBV14, the J call TRBJ2-7; possibly TRBD1 for D (6 bases). CDR3 size: 15 residues. CDR1 is SGHDN and CDR2 is FVKESK in the germline V gene. V dropped 6 bases and J dropped 2 bases, with 17 bases sitting between them. The CDR3 here is CASSHGQRMTYEQYF. The CDR3 nucleotides read TGTGCCAGCAGTCACGGACAGAGAATGACCTACGAGCAGTACTTC.

The chain employs TRBV10-3 and TRBJ2-7; D assignment may be TRBD1 or TRBD2 (7 bases each). Per germline, CDR1 ENHRY and CDR2 SYGVKD. V lost 6 bases and J lost 5, with 14 bases in between. This CDR3 has 13 residues. The CDR3 loop reads CAIRTGREDEQYF. The DNA for the CDR3 is TGTGCCATCAGGACAGGGAGGGAGGACGAGCAGTACTTC.

This clone came up a few times. The CDR3 nucleotides read TGTGCCAGCAGCTTTTACGGCGGTCTCACAGATACGCAGTATTTT. Translating it yields CASSFYGGLTDTQYF. The gene calls are TRBV7-2 and TRBJ2-3; the D is unclear. The CDR3 is made up of 15 amino acids. Germline CDR1 SGHTA, CDR2 FQGNSA. The V end was cut by 3 bases, the J end by 2 bases, with 12 bases between.

V gene TRBV27 combines with J gene TRBJ1-1; weak D call: TRBD1 (5 bases). From germline, CDR1 is MNHEY and CDR2 SMNVEV (reference sequence). This CDR3 region has 14 residues. Deletions cut 7 bases from V and 4 bases from J, with 16 bases between. The CDR3 DNA sequence: TGTGCCAGCACTCCTTTATGGGGGAGCACTGAAGCTTTCTTT. Amino acids: CASTPLWGSTEAFF.

The rearrangement uses TRBV7-2 and TRBJ2-5; TRBD2 matches 12 bases. The CDR3 runs 16 residues. In germline, CDR1 is SGHTA, CDR2 FQGNSA. With V trimmed by 0 bases and J by 5 bases, 4 bases remained unmatched. CDR3 DNA: TGTGCCAGCAGCTTAGCCGGGACTAGCGGGTCTGAGACCCAGTACTTC. This sequence encodes CASSLAGTSGSETQYF.

This clone was detected only once. J is TRBJ1-5 and V is TRBV5-1; TRBD1 matches at 8 bases. The germline CDR1 and CDR2 sequences are SGHRS and YFSETQ. V was clipped by 4 bases and J by 1 base; unmatched bases: 7. This CDR3 contains 16 residues. Here the CDR3 reads CASSHTGGRSNQPQHF. CDR3 coding DNA: TGCGCCAGCAGCCATACAGGGGGAAGGAGCAATCAGCCCCAGCATTTT.

The rearrangement links TRBV5-1 to TRBJ1-5; the match to TRBD1 covers 7 bases. The CDR3 covers 15 residues. With 0 bases clipped from V and 6 bases from J, the junction kept 6 bases outside the gene matches. The germline gives CDR1 SGHRS, CDR2 YFSETQ. CDR3 amino acids: CASSLAGRQGQPQHF. In DNA, the CDR3 is TGCGCCAGCAGCTTGGCAGGGAGACAGGGTCAGCCCCAGCATTTT.

The J gene is TRBJ1-2, the V gene TRBV6-5; TRBD1 is a possible D gene (6 bases). V gave up 5 bases and J gave up 2 bases, with 9 bases separating them. The CDR3 has 13 residues. Germline CDR1 MNHEY, CDR2 SVGAGI. CDR3 nucleotide sequence: TGTGCCAGCAGTCGGACAGCAAACTATGGCTACACCTTC. Translated: CASSRTANYGYTF.

The chain links TRBV6-6 to TRBJ1-2; D remains ambiguous. The CDR3 loop spans 13 amino acids. CDR1 is MNHNY and CDR2 is SVGAGI in the germline V gene (reference sequence). Trimming stripped 6 bases from V and 7 bases from J, with 15 bases between. Here the CDR3 reads CASSLFGEGGYTF. The CDR3 DNA is TGTGCCAGCAGCCTCTTTGGGGAGGGTGGCTACACCTTC.

The chain uses TRBV5-1 and TRBJ2-3; 11 bases are a match to TRBD2. The CDR3 is 17 amino acids. Germline lookup yields CDR1 SGHRS and CDR2 YFSETQ. Trimming cost V 2 bases and J 5 bases; bases outside gene matches: 10. CDR3 nucleotide sequence: TGCGCCAGCAGCTTACGACCCGGGACTAGCGGACGAGATACGCAGTATTTT. It translates to CASSLRPGTSGRDTQYF.

CDR3 amino acids: CASSVGGGGYTDTQYF. The CDR3 DNA reads TGTGCCAGCAGCGTAGGGGGAGGGGGTTACACAGATACGCAGTATTTT. The V gene is TRBV9, the J gene TRBJ2-3, with D perhaps TRBD2 (7 bases). V was cut by 0 bases and J by 2 bases, with 13 bases left in between. This CDR3 has 16 residues. The germline gives CDR1 SGDLS, CDR2 YYNGEE.

The V call is TRBV19, the J call TRBJ2-7; maybe TRBD2 (6 bases). The CDR3 runs to 15 residues. From germline, CDR1 is LNHDA and CDR2 SQIVND (reference sequence). V was pared by 5 bases and J by 2 bases, with 16 bases between. The CDR3 nucleotides read TGTGCCAGTAGTGCCCGACACGGGAGTGCCTACGAGCAGTACTTC. This sequence encodes CASSARHGSAYEQYF.

This chain links TRBV4-2 with TRBJ2-3; 8 positions agree with TRBD1. J lost 5 bases, V lost 8 bases, and 9 bases had no gene match. This CDR3 region has 14 residues. Germline-derived CDR1 and CDR2 are LGHNA and YNFKEQ. The CDR3 DNA sequence: TGTGCCAGCCGATTGACAGGGGTAGTAGATACGCAGTATTTT. Translated, it gives CASRLTGVVDTQYF.

The chain is built from TRBV28 and TRBJ2-3; D is unresolved. The CDR3 covers 13 residues. V was pared by 7 bases and J by 2 bases, with 10 bases between. Germline CDR1 reads MDHEN; CDR2 reads SYDVKM. The DNA of the CDR3 is TGTGCCAGCATCGGCAGCCTCACAGATACGCAGTATTTT. Residues: CASIGSLTDTQYF. Complete variable domain (other parts from reference TRBV28 and TRBJ2-3): DVKVTQSSRYLVKRTGEKVFLECVQDMDHENMFWYRQDPGLGLRLIYFSYDVKMKEKGDIPEGYSVSREKKERFSLILESASTNQTSMYLCASIGSLTDTQYFGPGTRLTVL.